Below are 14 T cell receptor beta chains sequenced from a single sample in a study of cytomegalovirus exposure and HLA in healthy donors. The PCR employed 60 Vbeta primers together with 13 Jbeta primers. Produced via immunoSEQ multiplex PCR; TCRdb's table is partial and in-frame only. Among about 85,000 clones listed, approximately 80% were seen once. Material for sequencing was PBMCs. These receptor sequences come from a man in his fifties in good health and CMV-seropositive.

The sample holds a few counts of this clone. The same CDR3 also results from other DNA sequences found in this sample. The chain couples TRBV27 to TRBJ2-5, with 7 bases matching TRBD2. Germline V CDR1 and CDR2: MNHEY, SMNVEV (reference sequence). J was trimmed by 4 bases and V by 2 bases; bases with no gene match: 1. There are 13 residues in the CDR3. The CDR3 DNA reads TGTGCCAGCAGTTTAGCGGGAGCAGAGACCCAGTACTTC. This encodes CASSLAGAETQYF.

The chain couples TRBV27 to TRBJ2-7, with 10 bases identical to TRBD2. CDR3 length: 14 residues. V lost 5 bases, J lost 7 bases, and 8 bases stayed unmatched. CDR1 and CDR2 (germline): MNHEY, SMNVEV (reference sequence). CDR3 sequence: CASSARGLAAEQYF. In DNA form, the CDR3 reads TGTGCCAGCAGTGCCCGCGGACTAGCGGCAGAGCAGTACTTC.

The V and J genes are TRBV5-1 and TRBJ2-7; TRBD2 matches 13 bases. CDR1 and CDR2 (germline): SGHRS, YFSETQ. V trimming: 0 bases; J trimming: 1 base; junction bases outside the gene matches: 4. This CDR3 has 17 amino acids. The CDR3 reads CASSLARTSGSSYEQYF. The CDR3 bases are TGCGCCAGCAGCTTGGCTCGGACTAGCGGGAGTTCCTACGAGCAGTACTTC.

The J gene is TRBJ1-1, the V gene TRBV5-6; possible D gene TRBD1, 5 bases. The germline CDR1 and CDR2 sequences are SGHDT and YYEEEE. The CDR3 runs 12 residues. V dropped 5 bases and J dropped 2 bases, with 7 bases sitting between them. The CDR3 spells CASRWGNTEAFF. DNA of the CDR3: TGTGCCAGCAGGTGGGGCAACACTGAAGCTTTCTTT.

The CDR3 here is CASSPGLGGLGTQYF. In DNA form, the CDR3 reads TGTGCCAGCAGTCCGGGACTAGGGGGCTTGGGGACCCAGTACTTC. The V gene is TRBV6-5, the J gene TRBJ2-5; tentatively, D is TRBD2 (8 bases). The CDR3 has 15 amino acids. Germline CDR1 reads MNHEY; CDR2 reads SVGAGI. V was pared by 5 bases and J by 7 bases, with 20 bases between.

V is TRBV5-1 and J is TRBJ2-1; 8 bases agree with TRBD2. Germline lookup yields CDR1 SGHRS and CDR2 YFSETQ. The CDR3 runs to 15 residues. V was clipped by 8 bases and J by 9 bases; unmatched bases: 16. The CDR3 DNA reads TGCGCCAGTACCCCCCCAGCGGGAGAGCGGGCTGAGCAGTTCTTC. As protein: CASTPPAGERAEQFF.

CDR3 DNA sequence: TGTGCCAGCAGCTGGGACTTTCGCAGGTCGAACACTGAAGCTTTCTTT. It codes for CASSWDFRRSNTEAFF. This sequence joins TRBV7-8 and TRBJ1-1; the D gene is possibly TRBD1 (5 bases). The germline V gene has CDR1 SGHVS and CDR2 FQNEAQ. This CDR3 spans 16 amino acids. Deletions cut 4 bases from V and 1 base from J, with 16 bases between.

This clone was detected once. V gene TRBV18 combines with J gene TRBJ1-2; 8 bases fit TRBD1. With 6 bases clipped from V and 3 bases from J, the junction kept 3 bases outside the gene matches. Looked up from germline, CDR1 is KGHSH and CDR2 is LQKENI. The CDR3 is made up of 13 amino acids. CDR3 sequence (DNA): TGTGCCAGCTCTCCGGGACAGGACTATGGCTACACCTTC. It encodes CASSPGQDYGYTF.

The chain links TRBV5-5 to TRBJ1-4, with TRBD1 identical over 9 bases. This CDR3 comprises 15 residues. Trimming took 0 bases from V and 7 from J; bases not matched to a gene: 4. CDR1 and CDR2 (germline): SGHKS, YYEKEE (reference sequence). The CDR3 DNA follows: TGTGCCAGCAGCTTGGTAGCGGACAGGGGTGAAAAACTGTTTTTT. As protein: CASSLVADRGEKLFF.

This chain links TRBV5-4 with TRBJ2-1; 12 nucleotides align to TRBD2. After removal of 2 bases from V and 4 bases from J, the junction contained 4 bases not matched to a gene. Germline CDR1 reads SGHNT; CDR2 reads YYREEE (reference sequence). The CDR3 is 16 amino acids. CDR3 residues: CASSFWTSGAYNEQFF. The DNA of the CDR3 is TGTGCCAGCAGCTTCTGGACTAGCGGGGCGTACAATGAGCAGTTCTTC.

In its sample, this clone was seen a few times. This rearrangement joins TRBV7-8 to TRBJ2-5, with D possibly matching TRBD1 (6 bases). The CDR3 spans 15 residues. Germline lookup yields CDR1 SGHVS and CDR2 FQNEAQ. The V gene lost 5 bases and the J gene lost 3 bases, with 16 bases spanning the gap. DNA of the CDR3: TGTGCCAGCAGCCCCCTGGTTGCAGGGGAAGAGACCCAGTACTTC. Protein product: CASSPLVAGEETQYF.

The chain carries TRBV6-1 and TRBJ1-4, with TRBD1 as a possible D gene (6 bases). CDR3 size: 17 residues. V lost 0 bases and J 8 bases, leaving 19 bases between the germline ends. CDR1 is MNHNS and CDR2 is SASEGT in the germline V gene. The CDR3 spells CASSEAQQWGQGEKLFF. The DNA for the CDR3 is TGTGCCAGCAGTGAAGCGCAACAATGGGGGCAAGGGGAAAAACTGTTTTTT.

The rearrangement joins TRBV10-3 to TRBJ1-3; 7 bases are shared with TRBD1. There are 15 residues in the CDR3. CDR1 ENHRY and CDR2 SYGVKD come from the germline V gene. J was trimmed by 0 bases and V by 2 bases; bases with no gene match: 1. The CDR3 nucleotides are TGTGCCATCAGTGAGGACAGGGACTCTGGAAACACCATATATTTT. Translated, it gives CAISEDRDSGNTIYF.

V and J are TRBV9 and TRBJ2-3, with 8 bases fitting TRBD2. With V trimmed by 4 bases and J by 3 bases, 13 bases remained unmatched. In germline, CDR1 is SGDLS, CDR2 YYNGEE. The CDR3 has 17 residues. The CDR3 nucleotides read TGTGCCAGCAGCCCCACTTTAGCGGGAAGGGGGACAGATACGCAGTATTTT. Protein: CASSPTLAGRGTDTQYF.